The following is a T cell receptor beta chain sequence with its context. This clonotype was detected ten times or more. Its cognate antigen has yet to be identified. No per-base quality is available; no much larger clone lies one base away. This sample is drawn from a study of response to subunit inactivated influenza vaccine (dated by TCRdb to the late 2010s). Study-wide context: Deep quantitative T cell receptor repertoire profiling was used in the study to track responses to a trivalent subunit inactivated influenza vaccine.

Library preparation used RT-PCR. Sequencing was performed on an Illumina HiSeq 2500. The public reads were reprocessed in TCRdb via fastp at Q25 and MiXCR, keeping in-frame beta chains. Entries are consolidated by CDR3 protein sequence, retaining the most common genes and DNA. Across this sample there are some 500,000 distinct CDR3 sequences, with over 10% seen only once. The ten largest clones represent roughly 13% of the sample. The intended sense of this specimen's time point label: 45 to 55 days after influenza vaccine administration. The study at large found these results: The authors suggested that each seasonal influenza vaccination may recruit only a limited number of new T cells.

For this chain, trimming is 4 bases at the V end and 12 bases at the J end, and the number of junction bases without a gene match is 8. The CDR3 measures 13 amino acids from cysteine to phenylalanine. The DNA shown is the 39-base CDR3, in frame from base 1. Sequencing used PBMCs from blood, obtained roughly 45 days after vaccination. This sequence was found in a man aged 50 or older who received an inactivated influenza vaccine. Donor details come from another sample of the same person, matched by shared clones. The chain is assembled from TRBV12-3 or TRBV12-4 and TRBJ1-1; the central 10 bases match TRBD1. The sequenced DNA: TGTGCCAGCAGTTGGGGGACAGGGGACGCCACTTTCTTT. It translates as CASSWGTGDATFF.